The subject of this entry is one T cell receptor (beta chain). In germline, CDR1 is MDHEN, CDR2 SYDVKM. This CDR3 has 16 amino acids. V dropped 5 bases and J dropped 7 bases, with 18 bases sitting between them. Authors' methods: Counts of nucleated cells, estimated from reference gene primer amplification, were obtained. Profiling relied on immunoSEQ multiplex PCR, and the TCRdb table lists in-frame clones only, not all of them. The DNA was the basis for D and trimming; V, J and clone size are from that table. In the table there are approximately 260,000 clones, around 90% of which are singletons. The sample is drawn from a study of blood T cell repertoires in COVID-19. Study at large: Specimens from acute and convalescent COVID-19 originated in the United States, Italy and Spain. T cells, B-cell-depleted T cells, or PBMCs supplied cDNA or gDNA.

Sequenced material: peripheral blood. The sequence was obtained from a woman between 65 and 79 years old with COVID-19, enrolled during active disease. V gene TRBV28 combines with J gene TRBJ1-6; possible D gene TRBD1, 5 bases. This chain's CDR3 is CASSPDNRPRNSPLHF. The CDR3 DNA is TGTGCCAGCAGTCCTGATAACAGGCCACGCAATTCACCCCTCCACTTT.